The entry below gives a single T cell receptor beta chain sequence along with its context. Its antigen is not known. Assay execution proceeded at the deep level. Each subset's genomic DNA was shared equally among a number of immunoSEQ plates. The protocol was immunoSEQ multiplex PCR, while the TCRdb copy is restricted to in-frame clones and leaves out a portion. Here the sample spans approximately 1.5 million clones, around 98% being singletons. Germline CDR1 and CDR2: MDHEN and SYDVKM. The CDR3 is 12 residues long. This sample stems from a study of shared clonotypes between healthy human individuals. Study results and limitations: How much donors shared clonotypes was expected to be affected by sequencing depth.

The sequencing sample was made of naive CD4+ T cells sorted from blood. Subset of the sample: CD45RA+ positively selected. The chain employs TRBV28 and TRBJ2-7; D is unclear. This TCR derives from a man under 40 in good health. Written as DNA, the CDR3 is TGTGCAGTCGTAGGGCCCTTCTACGAGCAGTACTTC. It codes for CAVVGPFYEQYF.